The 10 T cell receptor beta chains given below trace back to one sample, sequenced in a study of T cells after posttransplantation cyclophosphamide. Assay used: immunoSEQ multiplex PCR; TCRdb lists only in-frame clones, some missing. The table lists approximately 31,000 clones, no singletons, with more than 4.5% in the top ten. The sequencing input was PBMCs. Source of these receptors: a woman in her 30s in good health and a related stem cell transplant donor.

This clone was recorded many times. This CDR3 is CASSPGLASDEQFF. The CDR3 bases are TGTGCCAGCAGTCCAGGACTAGCGAGCGATGAGCAGTTCTTC. V usage is TRBV7-2 and J usage is TRBJ2-1; 9 bases align to TRBD2. The length of the CDR3 is 14 residues. CDR1 and CDR2 (germline): SGHTA, FQGNSA. V was clipped by 6 bases and J by 8 bases; unmatched bases: 8.

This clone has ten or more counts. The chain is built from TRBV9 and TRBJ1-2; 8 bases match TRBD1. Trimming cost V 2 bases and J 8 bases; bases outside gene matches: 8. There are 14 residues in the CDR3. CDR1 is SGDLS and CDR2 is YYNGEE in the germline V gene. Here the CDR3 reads CASSVGQGDYGYTF. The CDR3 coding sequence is TGTGCCAGCAGCGTCGGACAGGGAGATTACGGCTACACCTTC.

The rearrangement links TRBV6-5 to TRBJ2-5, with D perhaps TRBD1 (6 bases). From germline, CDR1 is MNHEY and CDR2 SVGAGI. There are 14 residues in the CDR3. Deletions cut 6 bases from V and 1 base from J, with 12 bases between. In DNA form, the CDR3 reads TGTGCCAGCAGGCCCGGACAGATCCAAGAGACCCAGTACTTC. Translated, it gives CASRPGQIQETQYF.

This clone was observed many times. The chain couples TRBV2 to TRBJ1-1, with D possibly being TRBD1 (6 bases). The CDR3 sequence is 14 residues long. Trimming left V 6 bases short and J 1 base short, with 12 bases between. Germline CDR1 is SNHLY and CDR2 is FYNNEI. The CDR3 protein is CASSITGQNTEAFF. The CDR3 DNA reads TGTGCCAGCAGCATAACGGGACAGAACACTGAAGCTTTCTTT.

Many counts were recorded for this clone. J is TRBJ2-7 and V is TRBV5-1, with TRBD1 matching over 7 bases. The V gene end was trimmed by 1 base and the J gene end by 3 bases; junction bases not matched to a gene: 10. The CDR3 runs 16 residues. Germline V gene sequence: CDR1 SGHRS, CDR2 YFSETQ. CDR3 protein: CASSLRTGTVLYEQYF. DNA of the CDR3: TGCGCCAGCAGCTTGCGTACCGGGACAGTCCTCTACGAGCAGTACTTC.

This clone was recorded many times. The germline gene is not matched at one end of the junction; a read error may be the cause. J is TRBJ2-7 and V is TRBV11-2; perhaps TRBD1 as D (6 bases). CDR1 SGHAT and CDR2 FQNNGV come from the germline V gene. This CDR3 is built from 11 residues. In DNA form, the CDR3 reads TGTGCCAGCAGCCAGCAGGGGAAGCCCAACTTC. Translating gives CASSQQGKPNF.

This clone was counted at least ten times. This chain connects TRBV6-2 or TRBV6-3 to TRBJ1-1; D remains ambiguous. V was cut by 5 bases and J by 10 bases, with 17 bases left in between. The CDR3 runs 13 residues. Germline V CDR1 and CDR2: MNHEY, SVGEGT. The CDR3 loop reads CASSLPLPPRAFF. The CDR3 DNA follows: TGTGCCAGCAGTCTACCGCTTCCCCCTAGAGCTTTCTTT.

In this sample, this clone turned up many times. The CDR3 DNA reads as TGCGCCAGCACAGGCCGGACAGGGAGAAGGCAGGAAGCTTTCTTT. This translates into CASTGRTGRRQEAFF. This chain links TRBV10-2 with TRBJ1-1, with 8 bases lining up with TRBD1. Germline lookup yields CDR1 WSHSY and CDR2 SAAADI. The junction had 15 bases not matched to a gene; V was cut back by 7 bases and J by 8 bases. The CDR3 length is 15 residues.

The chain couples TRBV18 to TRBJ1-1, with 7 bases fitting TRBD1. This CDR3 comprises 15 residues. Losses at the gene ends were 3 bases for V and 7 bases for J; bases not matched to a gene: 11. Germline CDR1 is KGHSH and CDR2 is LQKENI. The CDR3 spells CASSPSKDRPREAFF. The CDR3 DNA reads TGTGCCAGCTCACCTTCTAAGGACAGGCCCCGTGAAGCTTTCTTT.

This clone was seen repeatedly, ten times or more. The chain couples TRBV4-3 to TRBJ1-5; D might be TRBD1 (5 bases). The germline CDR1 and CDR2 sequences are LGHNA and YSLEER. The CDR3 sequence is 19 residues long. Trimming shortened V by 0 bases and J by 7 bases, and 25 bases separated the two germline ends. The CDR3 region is CASSQEPLPRLTAGQPQHF. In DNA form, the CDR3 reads TGCGCCAGCAGCCAAGAGCCTCTTCCCAGATTGACAGCAGGCCAGCCCCAGCATTTT.